This TCR beta chain derives from a study of T cells in Graves' hyperthyroidism and ophthalmopathy. Template material for amplifying TCR beta CDR3 regions consisted of RNA transcripts. Carried out on the TCR CDR3, a first-round RT-PCR used the HTBI primer set. TCRdb reprocessed the multiplex PCR reads via MiXCR and lists one record per CDR3 protein. The sample yields a few hundred thousand distinct CDR3 sequences, about 14% seen once. General study findings and limits: Most thyroid clonotypes with frequency above 0.001 were detected in blood. Ophthalmopathy cases were set apart from stable hyperthyroidism by a 13 V-J model.

This clonotype was counted ten times or more. The antigen remains unidentified. Sequenced material: blood. This clonotype was obtained from a man aged 30 to 39 with Graves' hyperthyroidism that later progressed to Graves' ophthalmopathy.

DNA for the CDR3: TGTGCCAGCAGTTTGGCGACAGGCACTGAAGCTTTCTTT. This sequence encodes CASSLATGTEAFF. V gene TRBV28 combines with J gene TRBJ1-1, with a tentative D call TRBD1 (6 bases). Germline V gives CDR1 MDHEN, CDR2 SYDVKM. The CDR3 has 13 amino acids. Trimming took off 3 bases at V and 4 bases at J, with 9 bases between the two ends. Full variable domain (remainder filled in from reference TRBV28 and TRBJ1-1): DVKVTQSSRYLVKRTGEKVFLECVQDMDHENMFWYRQDPGLGLRLIYFSYDVKMKEKGDIPEGYSVSREKKERFSLILESASTNQTSMYLCASSLATGTEAFFGQGTRLTVV.